This T cell receptor (beta chain) appears in the sequencing data of a study of blood T cell repertoires in COVID-19. Method: immunoSEQ multiplex PCR; TCRdb's copy keeps in-frame clones and lacks some. This sample has under 150,000 clones; 87% occur once, and the top ten carry 2% to 2.5%. V was shortened by 2 bases and J by 0 bases, with 12 bases between the two germline ends. Germline CDR1 and CDR2: SGHNT and YYREEE (reference sequence). This CDR3 contains 16 residues. Sequences were obtained from peripheral blood. The genes are TRBV5-4 and TRBJ1-3; perhaps TRBD1 as D (5 bases). The receptor's source is a man aged 45-65 years with active COVID-19. CDR3 bases: TGTGCCAGCAGCTTAACCCCAGGGTTCTCTGGAAACACCATATATTTT. This codes for CASSLTPGFSGNTIYF.